The rows below give T cell receptor beta chains drawn from one sample of a study of OX40 agonist ivuxolimab in advanced cancers. Method: immunoSEQ multiplex PCR; TCRdb's copy keeps in-frame clones and lacks some. The table lists about 76,000 clones, approximately 86% of them singletons, with roughly 2% in the top ten. Sequencing was performed on CD4+ or CD8+ T cells sorted from blood, taken in a trial of the OX40 agonist ivuxolimab. The source of these receptors is an adult with an advanced solid tumor such as melanoma, head and neck, liver or kidney cancer. Each CDR3 is given with its conserved first and last residue. A D gene is named only where the DNA matches it firmly. Only some rows state a clone size, as once, few, many or a class for expanded clones.

J gene,V gene,D gene,clone size,CDR3 DNA,CDR3 protein
TRBJ1-5,TRBV5-1,.,.,TGCGCCAGCAGCTTGGGAAGCAATAGCAATCAGCCCCAGCATTTT,CASSLGSNSNQPQHF
TRBJ1-2,TRBV28,.,.,TGTGCCAGCAGCTACTTAGGGGCGAGAAGTGGCTACACCTTC,CASSYLGARSGYTF
TRBJ2-7,TRBV11-1,.,.,TGTGCCAGCAGCTTACGGCAGGGGATAGGCGAGCAGTACTTC,CASSLRQGIGEQYF
TRBJ1-1,TRBV6-5,.,.,TGTGCCAGCAGCAGGGTTAGGGGCACTGAAGCTTTCTTT,CASSRVRGTEAFF
TRBJ2-1,TRBV19,.,.,TGTGCCAGTAGTATAGTTAACCGAGGGGCAGAGCAGTTCTTC,CASSIVNRGAEQFF
TRBJ2-1,TRBV21-1,.,once,TGTGCCAGCAGCAAAGGGGGGGGACTACCGGCCCACAATACCTACAATGAGCAGTTCTTC,CASSKGGGLPAHNTYNEQFF
TRBJ2-2,TRBV7-9,.,.,TGTGCCAGCAGCCCAGACCTTGGGGGGACCGGGGAGCTGTTTTTT,CASSPDLGGTGELFF
TRBJ2-5,TRBV7-8,.,.,TGTGCCAGCAGCCGGGACCTCCAAGAGACCCAGTACTTC,CASSRDLQETQYF
TRBJ2-1,TRBV27,TRBD2,once,TGTGCCAGCAGCGCGGGGGGGGCTGGGGATGAGCAGTTCTTC,CASSAGGAGDEQFF
TRBJ2-1,TRBV28,TRBD1,.,TGTGCCAGCATAACTCAGGGGGCGGTTGAGCAGTTCTTC,CASITQGAVEQFF
TRBJ1-1,TRBV11-1,.,.,TGTGCCAGCAGCTTATCGCTTGACGGGCGGTATCGCATGAACACTGAAGCTTTCTTT,CASSLSLDGRYRMNTEAFF
TRBJ2-5,TRBV13,.,.,TGTGCCAGCAGCTTACGAGGGACGTACCAAGAGACCCAGTACTTC,CASSLRGTYQETQYF
TRBJ2-5,TRBV4-1,.,.,TGCGCCAGCAGTCGGAACCCAGCGGCACAGCAAGAGACCCAGTACTTC,CASSRNPAAQQETQYF
TRBJ1-1,TRBV29-1,.,.,TGCAGCTCTAGAGGCGGGACTTCGGACACTGAAGCTTTCTTT,CSSRGGTSDTEAFF
TRBJ1-1,TRBV7-2,.,.,TGTGCCAGCAGCGTTCTGGACAGTAACACTGAAGCTTTCTTT,CASSVLDSNTEAFF
TRBJ1-5,TRBV4-1,.,.,TGCGCCAGCAGCCTTAACCAGGGACAGCCCCAGCATTTT,CASSLNQGQPQHF
TRBJ1-3,TRBV5-1,TRBD1,.,TGCGCCAGCAGCTCTCCGGACAGGGCTAGTACCATATATTTT,CASSSPDRASTIYF
TRBJ1-2,TRBV11-2,.,few,TGTGCCAGCAGCTTAGGGGCCCAAGGGGGCTATGGCTACACCTTC,CASSLGAQGGYGYTF
TRBJ2-3,TRBV5-1,.,.,TGCGCCAGCAGCATAGGGACACTGGGGAGCACAGATACGCAGTATTTT,CASSIGTLGSTDTQYF
TRBJ1-5,TRBV7-2,.,once,TGTGCCAGCAGCTACACCGGGGGCCAGCCTAGCAATCAGCCCCAGCATTTT,CASSYTGGQPSNQPQHF
TRBJ2-2,TRBV19,.,.,TGTGCCAGTAGTAGCCAGAGCCCATACACCGGGGAGCTGTTTTTT,CASSSQSPYTGELFF
TRBJ2-3,TRBV5-1,.,.,TGCGCCAGCAGCACAAACAGCGATACGCAGTATTTT,CASSTNSDTQYF
TRBJ1-1,TRBV10-2,.,.,TGCGCCAGCAATCCGGGGGCGAACACTGAAGCTTTCTTT,CASNPGANTEAFF
TRBJ2-2,TRBV6-1,TRBD1,.,TGTGCCAGCAGTGAAGTCGCAGGGGGCACCACCGGGGAGCTGTTTTTT,CASSEVAGGTTGELFF
TRBJ2-1,TRBV7-8,.,.,TGTGCCAGCAGCCCTAGATCGGAAATCAATGAGCAGTTCTTC,CASSPRSEINEQFF